Presented here are 23 T cell receptor beta chains from one specimen sequenced in a study of T-cell memory formation after mild COVID-19. TCRdb reanalysed the 5' RACE reads using MiXCR and keeps one entry per CDR3 protein. The sample includes 300,000 or so distinct CDR3 sequences, roughly 17% seen only once; the top ten take roughly 23%. Sequenced input: PBMCs or a T cell subset sorted from them (not recorded which). These receptors all come from a man aged 18 to 35 who had mild COVID-19 (a few samples of this study predate the infection). Cell type and time point are not known.

This clonotype appeared a few times. The rearrangement uses TRBV7-2 and TRBJ2-7, with 14 bases matching TRBD2. Germline values: CDR1 SGHTA, CDR2 FQGNSA. Trimming took 4 bases from V and 7 from J; bases not matched to a gene: 12. This CDR3 contains 17 residues. CDR3 sequence (DNA): TGTGCCAGCAGCTCCGCCCCAGGACTAGCGGGGGGAGGGGAGCAGTACTTC. Its protein product is CASSSAPGLAGGGEQYF.

J is TRBJ2-3 and V is TRBV18; D gene uncertain. Per germline, CDR1 KGHSH and CDR2 LQKENI. The CDR3 is 12 amino acids. Trimming left V 1 base short and J 9 bases short, with 8 bases between. In DNA, the CDR3 is TGTGCCAGCTCACCACGAGGAAGGACGCAGTATTTT. Encoded protein: CASSPRGRTQYF.

The V and J genes are TRBV4-1 and TRBJ2-1; 12 bases line up with TRBD2. The V and J ends lost 1 base and 8 bases, in that order; junction bases with no gene match: 9. CDR3 length equals 17 residues. The germline gives CDR1 MGHRA, CDR2 YSYEKL. The CDR3 is CASSQVLAGGPLDEQFF. The CDR3 DNA reads TGCGCCAGCAGCCAAGTTCTAGCGGGGGGGCCGCTGGATGAGCAGTTCTTC.

This rearrangement joins TRBV29-1 to TRBJ2-2, with D possibly being TRBD1 (5 bases). Trimming took off 7 bases at V and 4 bases at J, with 13 bases between the two ends. CDR3 length equals 13 residues. The germline gives CDR1 SQVTM, CDR2 ANQGSEA. The CDR3 DNA reads TGCAGCGCCACAGGATTAGGCACCGGGGAGCTGTTTTTT. Translating gives CSATGLGTGELFF.

The rearrangement uses TRBV4-1 and TRBJ2-2; TRBD1 matches 9 bases. Germline lookup yields CDR1 MGHRA and CDR2 YSYEKL. This CDR3 is 15 amino acids long. V was clipped by 6 bases and J by 6 bases; unmatched bases: 8. CDR3 protein: CASRTDRGRPGELFF. DNA for the CDR3: TGCGCCAGCAGAACGGACAGGGGTCGGCCCGGGGAGCTGTTTTTT.

This clonotype was found many times. The gene calls are TRBV28 and TRBJ1-4; TRBD1 aligns across 11 bases. CDR3 length equals 15 residues. V shed 6 bases, J shed 7 bases, and the junction held 7 bases outside the gene matches. Germline V gene sequence: CDR1 MDHEN, CDR2 SYDVKM. In DNA, the CDR3 is TGTGCCAGCAGCCGCGGACAGGGGGCCGGTGAAAAACTGTTTTTT. This codes for CASSRGQGAGEKLFF.

This clonotype showed up many times. The chain links TRBV5-1 to TRBJ1-2; unclear D gene. The CDR3 has 13 residues. Germline V gene data show CDR1 as SGHRS and CDR2 as YFSETQ. V lost 4 bases to trimming and J lost 5 bases, with 12 bases between them. This chain's CDR3 is CASSNVPLYGYTF. As DNA, the CDR3 is TGCGCCAGCAGCAACGTCCCGCTTTATGGCTACACCTTC.

This clonotype occurred a few times. The chain combines TRBV5-1 with TRBJ2-3; 9 bases line up with TRBD1. The J segment lost 1 base and the V segment lost 4 bases, leaving 4 bases of the junction unmatched. This CDR3 comprises 15 residues. The V gene's germline CDR1 is SGHRS and CDR2 YFSETQ. CDR3 loop: CASSAGQGGTDTQYF. CDR3 coding DNA: TGCGCCAGCAGCGCGGGACAGGGTGGCACAGATACGCAGTATTTT.

This sequence joins TRBV7-9 and TRBJ2-5; no reliable D call. The CDR3 contains 13 residues. Per the germline V gene, CDR1 is SEHNR and CDR2 is FQNEAQ (reference sequence). V was clipped by 0 bases and J by 3 bases, with 5 bases between them. The CDR3 sequence is CASSLAGKETQYF. The CDR3 DNA reads as TGTGCCAGCAGCTTAGCGGGCAAAGAGACCCAGTACTTC.

This clonotype was counted many times. The chain joins TRBV6-6 to TRBJ2-1; D is undetermined. The CDR3 spans 17 residues. CDR1 is MNHNY and CDR2 is SVGAGI in the germline V gene (reference sequence). V gave up 2 bases and J gave up 0 bases, with 14 bases separating them. This CDR3 reads CASSYGVLSFSYNEQFF. The DNA for the CDR3 is TGTGCCAGCAGTTACGGCGTGCTTTCCTTCTCCTACAATGAGCAGTTCTTC.

This clonotype occurred a few times. The chain couples TRBV28 to TRBJ2-1; the D is unclear. The CDR3 totals 13 residues. Germline CDR1 is MDHEN and CDR2 is SYDVKM. Trimming took off 5 bases at V and 8 bases at J, with 13 bases between the two ends. The CDR3 region has the DNA TGTGCCAGCAGTCCCTCATACGGCTATGAGCAGTTCTTC. Translation gives CASSPSYGYEQFF. The whole variable domain, remainder taken from reference TRBV28 and TRBJ2-1, is DVKVTQSSRYLVKRTGEKVFLECVQDMDHENMFWYRQDPGLGLRLIYFSYDVKMKEKGDIPEGYSVSREKKERFSLILESASTNQTSMYLCASSPSYGYEQFFGPGTRLTVL.

This clonotype was observed at least ten times. Here the CDR3 DNA reads TGCGCCAGCAGCTTGTCCCTGGGGGCTGAAGCTTTCTTT. This translates into CASSLSLGAEAFF. The gene calls are TRBV5-1 and TRBJ1-1; a possible D gene is TRBD1 (5 bases). The germline V gene has CDR1 SGHRS and CDR2 YFSETQ. The germline V and J ends were trimmed by 1 base and 6 bases, with 10 bases remaining between them. The length of the CDR3 is 13 residues.

This clonotype has at least ten counts. The junction shows a germline mismatch at one end, possibly a read error. The V call is TRBV7-7, the J call TRBJ2-5; no firm D call. Germline lookup yields CDR1 SSHAT and CDR2 FNYEAQ (reference sequence). The CDR3 consists of 16 residues. CDR3 loop: CASSIGVAGYQETQYF. The CDR3 DNA reads TGTGCTAGCAGCATAGGAGTAGCTGGGTACCAAGAGACCCAGTACTTC.

The chain has TRBV27 and TRBJ1-6; D gene uncertain. The CDR3 has 15 amino acids. Deletions cut 6 bases from V and 6 bases from J, with 15 bases between. Germline loops: CDR1 MNHEY, CDR2 SMNVEV (reference sequence). The CDR3 nucleotides are TGTGCCAGCAGCCAGAGCCTGTCAGCTAATTCACCCCTCCACTTT. This sequence encodes CASSQSLSANSPLHF.

Many counts were recorded for this clonotype. The gene calls are TRBV2 and TRBJ2-7; D not certain. This CDR3 has 13 amino acids. Trimming pared 3 bases from V and 5 bases from J, leaving 11 bases between. The germline gives CDR1 SNHLY, CDR2 FYNNEI. The CDR3 region is CASSEFPRDEQYV. CDR3 bases: TGTGCCAGCAGTGAGTTCCCCCGGGACGAGCAGTACGTC.

This clonotype was seen a few times. The chain recombines TRBV27 with TRBJ2-2; 11 bases line up with TRBD1. This CDR3 is 16 amino acids long. CDR1 MNHEY and CDR2 SMNVEV come from the germline V gene (reference sequence). J was trimmed by 4 bases and V by 2 bases; bases with no gene match: 3. CDR3 in amino acids: CASSLLGTGGTGELFF. CDR3 nucleotide sequence: TGTGCCAGCAGTTTACTCGGGACAGGGGGCACCGGGGAGCTGTTTTTT.

This clonotype appeared a few times. V and J are TRBV12-3 or TRBV12-4 and TRBJ2-6, with TRBD1 identical over 7 bases. The CDR3 extends over 17 amino acids. V gave up 8 bases and J gave up 0 bases; unmatched junction bases: 10. The CDR3 loop reads CASDAGQARSGANVLTF. The CDR3 DNA is TGTGCCAGCGATGCCGGACAGGCCCGCTCTGGGGCCAACGTCCTGACTTTC.

This clonotype has just a few counts. The rearrangement uses TRBV7-2 and TRBJ1-2; D might be TRBD1 (5 bases). CDR1 and CDR2 (germline): SGHTA, FQGNSA. The CDR3 covers 12 residues. Trimming cost V 5 bases and J 4 bases, with 8 bases left between them. The CDR3 region has the DNA TGTGCCAGCAGCGCAGGGCTCTATGGCTACACCTTC. The encoded protein is CASSAGLYGYTF.

The chain recombines TRBV4-2 with TRBJ1-1, with 8 bases matching TRBD1. Germline values: CDR1 LGHNA, CDR2 YNFKEQ. CDR3 length equals 16 residues. The J segment lost 5 bases and the V segment lost 0 bases, leaving 8 bases of the junction unmatched. CDR3 amino acids: CASSQDHDRGGTEAFF. Here the CDR3 DNA reads TGTGCCAGCAGCCAAGATCACGACAGGGGCGGTACTGAAGCTTTCTTT.

The V call is TRBV10-3, the J call TRBJ1-5; D is undetermined. Trimming shortened V by 2 bases and J by 2 bases, and 10 bases separated the two germline ends. The CDR3 has 15 amino acids. Germline V CDR1 and CDR2: ENHRY, SYGVKD. CDR3: CAISESTPGNQPQHF. CDR3 coding DNA: TGTGCCATCAGTGAGAGCACGCCGGGCAATCAGCCCCAGCATTTT.

This clonotype was seen ten or more times. The chain recombines TRBV30 with TRBJ2-2; D may be TRBD1 or TRBD2 (7 bases each). V lost 7 bases and J lost 3, with 15 bases in between. Germline V CDR1 and CDR2: GTSNPN, SVGIG (reference sequence). There are 14 residues in the CDR3. CDR3 region: CALTGGTDTGELFF. In nucleotides, the CDR3 is TGTGCCTTAACCGGGGGGACAGACACCGGGGAGCTGTTTTTT.

J is TRBJ2-2 and V is TRBV20-1; 8 bases fit TRBD1. The CDR3 spans 18 residues. After removal of 6 bases from V and 4 bases from J, the junction contained 19 bases not matched to a gene. In germline, CDR1 is DFQATT, CDR2 SNEGSKA (reference sequence). The CDR3 DNA reads as TGCAGTGCCGGAAATGCAAGGACAGGGACCCGGGGCACCGGGGAGCTGTTTTTT. As protein: CSAGNARTGTRGTGELFF.

This clonotype was seen at least ten times. The chain couples TRBV6-5 to TRBJ2-4, with 9 bases matching TRBD1. The trim removed 4 bases at V and 3 bases at J, leaving 4 bases unmatched. This CDR3 is built from 15 residues. The germline V gene has CDR1 MNHEY and CDR2 SVGAGI. CDR3 nucleotides: TGTGCCAGCAGTTCCCCGGGACAGGGCAAAAACATTCAGTACTTC. It codes for CASSSPGQGKNIQYF.